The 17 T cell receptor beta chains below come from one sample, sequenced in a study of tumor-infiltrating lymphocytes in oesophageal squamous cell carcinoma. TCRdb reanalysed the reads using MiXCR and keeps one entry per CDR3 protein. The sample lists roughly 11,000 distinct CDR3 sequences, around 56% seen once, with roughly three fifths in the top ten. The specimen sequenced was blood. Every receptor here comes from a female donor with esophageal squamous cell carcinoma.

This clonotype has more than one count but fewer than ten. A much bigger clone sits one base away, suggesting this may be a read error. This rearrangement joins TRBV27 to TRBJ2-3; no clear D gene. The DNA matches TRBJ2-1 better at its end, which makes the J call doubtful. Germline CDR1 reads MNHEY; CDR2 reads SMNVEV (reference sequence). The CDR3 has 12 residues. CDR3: CASSPSPYEQFF. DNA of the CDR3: TGTGCCAGCAGTCCGTCCCCCTACGAGCAGTTCTTC.

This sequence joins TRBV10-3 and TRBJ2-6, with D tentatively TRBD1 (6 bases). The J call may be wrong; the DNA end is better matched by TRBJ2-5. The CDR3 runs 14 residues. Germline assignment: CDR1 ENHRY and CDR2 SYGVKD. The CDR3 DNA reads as TGTGCCATCAGTGAGAGGACAGCCCAAGAGACCCAGTACTTC. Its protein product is CAISERTAQETQYF.

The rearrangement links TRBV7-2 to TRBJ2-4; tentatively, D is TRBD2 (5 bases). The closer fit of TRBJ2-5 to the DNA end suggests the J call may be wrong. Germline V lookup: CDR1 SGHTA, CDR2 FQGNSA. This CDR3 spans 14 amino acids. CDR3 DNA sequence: TGTGCCAGCAGCTTGCGGACTCCCGGAAAGACCCAGTACTTC. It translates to CASSLRTPGKTQYF.

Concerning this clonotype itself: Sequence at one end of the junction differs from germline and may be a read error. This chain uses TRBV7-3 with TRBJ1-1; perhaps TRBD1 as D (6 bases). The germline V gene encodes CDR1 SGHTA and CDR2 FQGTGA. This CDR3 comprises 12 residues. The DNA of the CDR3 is TGTGCCAGCAGCCCAGGCTGGTCGGCAGGGGTCTTC. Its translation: CASSPGWSAGVF. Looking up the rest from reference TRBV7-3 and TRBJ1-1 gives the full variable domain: GAGVSQTPSNKVTEKGKYVELRCDPISGHTALYWYRQSLGQGPEFLIYFQGTGAADDSGLPNDRFFAVRPEGSVSTLKIQRTERGDSAVYLCASSPGWSAGVFGQGTRLTVV.

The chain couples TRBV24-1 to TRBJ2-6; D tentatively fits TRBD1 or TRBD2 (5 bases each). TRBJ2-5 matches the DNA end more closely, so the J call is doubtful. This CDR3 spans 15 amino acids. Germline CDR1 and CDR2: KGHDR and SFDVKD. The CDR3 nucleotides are TGTGCCACCAGTGATCTAGGGACGGGGAGAGAGACCCAGTACTTC. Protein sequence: CATSDLGTGRETQYF.

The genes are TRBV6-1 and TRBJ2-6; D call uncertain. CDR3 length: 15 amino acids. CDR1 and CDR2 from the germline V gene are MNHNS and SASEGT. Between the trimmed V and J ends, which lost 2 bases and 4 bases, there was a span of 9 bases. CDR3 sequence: CASSEQGSGANVLTF. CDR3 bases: TGTGCCAGCAGTGAACAAGGGTCCGGGGCCAACGTCCTGACTTTC.

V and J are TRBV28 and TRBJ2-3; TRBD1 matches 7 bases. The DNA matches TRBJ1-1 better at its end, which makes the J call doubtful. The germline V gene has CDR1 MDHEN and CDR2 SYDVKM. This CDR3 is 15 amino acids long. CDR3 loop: CASRNWGQSNTEAFF. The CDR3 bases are TGTGCCAGCAGAAACTGGGGACAGTCGAACACTGAAGCTTTCTTT.

Here the CDR3 reads CASSYSKIPFEQFF. In DNA form, the CDR3 reads TGTGCCAGCAGTTACTCGAAAATCCCTTTTGAGCAGTTCTTC. The J gene is TRBJ2-1, the V gene TRBV6-6; D is undetermined. Germline lookup yields CDR1 MNHNY and CDR2 SVGAGI (reference sequence). Trimming removed 0 bases at V and 9 bases at J, with 12 bases between. The CDR3 is made up of 14 amino acids.

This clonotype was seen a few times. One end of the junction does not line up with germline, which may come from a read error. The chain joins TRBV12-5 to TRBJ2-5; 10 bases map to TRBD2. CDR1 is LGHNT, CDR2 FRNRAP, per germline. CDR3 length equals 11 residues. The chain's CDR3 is CASGSSGGAFF. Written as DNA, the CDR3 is TGTGCTAGTGGTTCAAGCGGGGGGGCGTTCTTC.

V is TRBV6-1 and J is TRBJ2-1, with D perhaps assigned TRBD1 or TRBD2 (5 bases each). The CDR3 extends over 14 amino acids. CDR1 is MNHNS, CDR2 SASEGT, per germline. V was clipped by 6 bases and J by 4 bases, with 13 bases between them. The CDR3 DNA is TGTGCCAGCAGGGGGACGGTGATATACAATGAGCAGTTCTTC. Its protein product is CASRGTVIYNEQFF.

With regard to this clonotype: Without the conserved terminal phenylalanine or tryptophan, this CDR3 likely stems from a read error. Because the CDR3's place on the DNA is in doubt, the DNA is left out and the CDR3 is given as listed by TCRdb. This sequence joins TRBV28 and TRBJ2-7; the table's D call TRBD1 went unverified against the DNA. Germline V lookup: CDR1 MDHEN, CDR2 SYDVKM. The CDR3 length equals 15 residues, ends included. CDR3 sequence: CASSLRGPYEQYFGS.

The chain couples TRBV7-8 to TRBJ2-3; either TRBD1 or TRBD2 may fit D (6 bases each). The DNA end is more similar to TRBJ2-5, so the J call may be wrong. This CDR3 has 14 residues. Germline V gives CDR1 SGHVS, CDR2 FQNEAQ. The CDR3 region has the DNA TGTGCCAGCAGCCAGACGACAGGAGGGGAGACCCAGTACTTC. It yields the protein CASSQTTGGETQYF.

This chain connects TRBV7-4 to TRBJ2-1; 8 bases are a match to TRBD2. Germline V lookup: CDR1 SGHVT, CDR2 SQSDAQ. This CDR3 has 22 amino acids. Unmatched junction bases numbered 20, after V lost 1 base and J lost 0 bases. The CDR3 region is CASSLVRQRAGELKSSYNEQFF. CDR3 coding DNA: TGTGCCAGCAGCTTAGTCAGACAGAGAGCGGGAGAGCTCAAGAGCTCCTACAATGAGCAGTTCTTC.

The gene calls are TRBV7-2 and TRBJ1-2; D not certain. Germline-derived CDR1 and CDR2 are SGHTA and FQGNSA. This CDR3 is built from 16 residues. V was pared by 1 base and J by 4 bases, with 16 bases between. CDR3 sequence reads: CASSLEGSRGGYGYTF. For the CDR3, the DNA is TGTGCCAGCAGCTTAGAAGGAAGTCGAGGCGGCTATGGCTACACCTTC.

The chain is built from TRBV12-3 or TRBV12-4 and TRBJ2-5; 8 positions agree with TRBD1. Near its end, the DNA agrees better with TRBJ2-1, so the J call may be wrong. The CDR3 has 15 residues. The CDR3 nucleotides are TGTGCCAGCAGTTTCGACAGGGGCTCCTACAATGAGCAGTTCTTC. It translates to CASSFDRGSYNEQFF.

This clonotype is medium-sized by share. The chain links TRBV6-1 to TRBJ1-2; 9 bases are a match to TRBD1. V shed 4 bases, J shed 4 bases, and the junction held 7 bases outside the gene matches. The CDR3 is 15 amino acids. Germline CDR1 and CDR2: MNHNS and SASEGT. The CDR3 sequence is CASSARDRALYGYTF. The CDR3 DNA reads TGTGCCAGCAGTGCCCGGGACAGGGCCCTCTATGGCTACACCTTC.

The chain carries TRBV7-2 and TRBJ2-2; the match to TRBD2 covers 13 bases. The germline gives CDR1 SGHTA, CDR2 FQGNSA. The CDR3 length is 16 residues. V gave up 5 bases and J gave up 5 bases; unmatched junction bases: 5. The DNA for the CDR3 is TGTGCCAGCAGCCTGACTAGCGGGAGGTGGACCGGGGAGCTGTTTTTT. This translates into CASSLTSGRWTGELFF. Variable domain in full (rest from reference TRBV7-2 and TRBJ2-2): GAGVSQSPSNKVTEKGKDVELRCDPISGHTALYWYRQSLGQGLEFLIYFQGNSAPDKSGLPSDRFSAERTGGSVSTLTIQRTQQEDSAVYLCASSLTSGRWTGELFFGEGSRLTVL.